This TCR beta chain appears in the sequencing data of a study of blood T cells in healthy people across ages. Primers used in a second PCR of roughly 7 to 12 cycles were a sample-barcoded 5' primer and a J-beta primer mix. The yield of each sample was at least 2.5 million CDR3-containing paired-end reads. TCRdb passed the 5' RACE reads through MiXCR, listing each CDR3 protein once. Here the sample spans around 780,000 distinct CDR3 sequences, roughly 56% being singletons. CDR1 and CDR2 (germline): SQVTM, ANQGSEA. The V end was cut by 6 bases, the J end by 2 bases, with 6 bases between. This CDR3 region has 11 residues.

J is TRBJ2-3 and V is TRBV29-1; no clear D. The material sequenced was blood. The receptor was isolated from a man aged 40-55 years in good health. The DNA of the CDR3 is TGCAGCGTGGATCTCACAGATACGCAGTATTTT. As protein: CSVDLTDTQYF.